This passage covers 32 T cell receptor beta chains from one sample sequenced in a study of radiotherapy plus CTLA-4 blockade in lung cancer. The method was immunoSEQ multiplex PCR; TCRdb's version includes in-frame clones alone and lacks a portion of them. Of approximately 30,000 clones listed, more than 80% are singletons. The input for sequencing was peripheral blood, taken from a patient treated with radiotherapy plus ipilimumab. These receptor sequences come from a human donor with non-small cell lung cancer that progressed on radiotherapy plus ipilimumab.

The chain employs TRBV2 and TRBJ2-1; TRBD2 aligns across 8 bases. V shed 3 bases and J 2 bases; nucleotides not matched to a gene: 0. The CDR3 runs 14 residues. Germline CDR1 reads SNHLY; CDR2 reads FYNNEI. The CDR3 sequence: CASSERGAYNEQFF. The DNA of the CDR3 is TGTGCCAGCAGTGAGCGGGGGGCCTACAATGAGCAGTTCTTC.

This clone has just a few counts. The J gene is TRBJ2-7, the V gene TRBV4-3; 8 bases agree with TRBD2. From germline, CDR1 is LGHNA and CDR2 YSLEER. The CDR3 is made up of 17 amino acids. Germline trimming cut 4 bases from V and 2 bases from J; bases unmatched to any gene: 13. The CDR3 DNA sequence: TGCGCCAGCAGCCGGTATAGCGGGGTCCTCGGAGCCTACGAGCAGTACTTC. Encoded protein: CASSRYSGVLGAYEQYF.

The V gene is TRBV7-3, the J gene TRBJ2-1; 14 nucleotides agree with TRBD2. CDR1 is SGHTA, CDR2 FQGTGA, per germline. V shed 5 bases, J shed 8 bases, and the junction held 5 bases outside the gene matches. The CDR3 length is 15 residues. The CDR3 region has the DNA TGTGCCAGCAGCGTGACTAGCGGGGGGGCCTATGAGCAGTTCTTC. Translation: CASSVTSGGAYEQFF.

The chain is built from TRBV19 and TRBJ1-6; D is perhaps TRBD1 (5 bases). V was pared by 3 bases and J by 7 bases, with 13 bases between. CDR3 size: 15 residues. Germline CDR1 and CDR2: LNHDA and SQIVND (reference sequence). As DNA, the CDR3 is TGTGCCAGTAGTATGGGGGGGACGGTGAATTCACCCCTCCACTTT. Translating it yields CASSMGGTVNSPLHF.

This clone was found once. This chain connects TRBV5-1 to TRBJ1-1, with 7 bases that match TRBD1. This CDR3 spans 14 amino acids. The germline gives CDR1 SGHRS, CDR2 YFSETQ. J gave up 4 bases and V 4 bases, and 7 bases lay outside the gene matches. CDR3 DNA sequence: TGCGCCAGCAGCACTCAGACAGGGCGCACTGAAGCTTTCTTT. Protein sequence: CASSTQTGRTEAFF. The whole variable domain, filled in from reference TRBV5-1 and TRBJ1-1, reads KAGVTQTPRYLIKTRGQQVTLSCSPISGHRSVSWYQQTPGQGLQFLFEYFSETQRNKGNFPGRFSGRQFSNSRSEMNVSTLELGDSALYLCASSTQTGRTEAFFGQGTRLTVV.

The J gene is TRBJ2-5, the V gene TRBV11-2, with 11 positions matching TRBD2. The V segment lost 5 bases and the J segment 9 bases; nucleotides outside the gene matches: 11. The CDR3 spans 15 residues. Germline V gene data show CDR1 as SGHAT and CDR2 as FQNNGV. The CDR3 spells CASSPGTSGGVAQYF. CDR3 bases: TGTGCCAGCAGCCCGGGGACTAGCGGCGGTGTGGCCCAGTACTTC.

This clone came up once. The rearrangement joins TRBV5-1 to TRBJ2-6; D is unclear. The CDR3 contains 17 residues. V dropped 4 bases and J dropped 1 base, with 15 bases sitting between them. Per germline, CDR1 SGHRS and CDR2 YFSETQ. This chain's CDR3 is CASSRSPATSGANVLTF. CDR3 coding DNA: TGCGCCAGCAGCCGTTCCCCAGCGACTTCTGGGGCCAACGTCCTGACTTTC.

This chain links TRBV11-1 with TRBJ2-2; possibly TRBD2 for D (5 bases). CDR1 is SGHAT, CDR2 FQDESV, per germline (reference sequence). The V and J ends lost 9 bases and 2 bases respectively, with 22 bases between them. The CDR3 spans 17 residues. The CDR3 region has the DNA TGTGCCAGTTCTAGGAGAGGGTTTGGCAGCAACACCGGGGAGCTGTTTTTT. It is translated as CASSRRGFGSNTGELFF.

The chain links TRBV1 to TRBJ2-1; the DNA was not used to check the table's D call, TRBD2. TRBV1 is annotated as a pseudogene. The CDR3 runs to 14 residues. The CDR3 bases are TGCACCAGCAGCACGGGACCGGGGAGGAATGAGCAGTTCTTC. Protein sequence: CTSSTGPGRNEQFF.

The chain couples TRBV5-4 to TRBJ2-7; D unclear. The V end was cut by 1 base, the J end by 7 bases, with 9 bases between. Germline V gives CDR1 SGHNT, CDR2 YYREEE (reference sequence). The CDR3 is made up of 12 amino acids. The CDR3 nucleotides are TGTGCCAGCAGCTTGACCGACTCGGAGCAGTACTTC. This translates into CASSLTDSEQYF. The variable domain in full, with the rest retrieved from reference TRBV5-4 and TRBJ2-7, is ETGVTQSPTHLIKTRGQQVTLRCSSQSGHNTVSWYQQALGQGPQFIFQYYREEENGRGNFPPRFSGLQFPNYSSELNVNALELDDSALYLCASSLTDSEQYFGPGTRLTVT.

The V call is TRBV7-2, the J call TRBJ2-1, with D possibly TRBD1 on 6 matching bases. V was shortened by 6 bases and J by 4 bases, with 13 bases between the two germline ends. This CDR3 contains 14 residues. The V gene's germline CDR1 is SGHTA and CDR2 FQGNSA. DNA of the CDR3: TGTGCCAGCAGTCCCCTGACAGGTTACAATGAGCAGTTCTTC. Its protein is CASSPLTGYNEQFF.

This chain joins TRBV7-6 and TRBJ2-5; TRBD2 aligns across 7 bases. J gave up 5 bases and V 6 bases, and 12 bases lay outside the gene matches. Germline CDR1 is SGHVS and CDR2 is FNYEAQ. CDR3 length equals 15 residues. CDR3 DNA sequence: TGTGCCAGCAGTGGTACGGGAGGAACTCGCGAGACCCAGTACTTC. As protein: CASSGTGGTRETQYF.

V is TRBV7-3 and J is TRBJ2-2; 12 nucleotides match TRBD2. Germline V gene sequence: CDR1 SGHTA, CDR2 FQGTGA. V was pared by 2 bases and J by 5 bases, with 0 bases of the junction left unmatched. The CDR3 consists of 15 residues. The CDR3 DNA reads TGTGCCAGCAGCTTACTAGCGGGGGGGACCGGGGAGCTGTTTTTT. This sequence encodes CASSLLAGGTGELFF.

This rearrangement joins TRBV19 to TRBJ2-2; no firm D call. V was clipped by 3 bases and J by 5 bases, with 4 bases between them. The V gene's germline CDR1 is LNHDA and CDR2 SQIVND (reference sequence). The CDR3 is made up of 12 amino acids. The CDR3 DNA sequence: TGTGCCAGTAGTATTTCGACCGGGGAGCTGTTTTTT. It encodes CASSISTGELFF.

The sample holds one count of this clone. The chain joins TRBV2 to TRBJ2-7, with 11 positions matching TRBD2. The J segment lost 5 bases and the V segment lost 6 bases, leaving 9 bases of the junction unmatched. The CDR3 runs to 15 residues. The germline CDR1 and CDR2 sequences are SNHLY and FYNNEI. CDR3 sequence: CASRYSGGAVNEQYF. CDR3 nucleotides: TGTGCCAGCAGATATAGCGGGGGGGCCGTCAACGAGCAGTACTTC.

The V call is TRBV18, the J call TRBJ2-1; TRBD1 aligns across 10 bases. Germline assignment: CDR1 KGHSH and CDR2 LQKENI. With V trimmed by 4 bases and J by 4 bases, 4 bases remained unmatched. The CDR3 contains 15 residues. The CDR3 region has the DNA TGTGCCAGCTCACACCGGGACAGGGGTTACAATGAGCAGTTCTTC. Translated, it gives CASSHRDRGYNEQFF. Combining the CDR3 with reference TRBV18 and TRBJ2-1 gives the whole variable domain NAGVMQNPRHLVRRRGQEARLRCSPMKGHSHVYWYRQLPEEGLKFMVYLQKENIIDESGMPKERFSAEFPKEGPSILRIQQVVRGDSAAYFCASSHRDRGYNEQFFGPGTRLTVL.

The chain employs TRBV7-3 and TRBJ1-3, with D hard to call. Trimming took off 5 bases at V and 2 bases at J, with 16 bases between the two ends. Germline CDR1 is SGHTA and CDR2 is FQGTGA. CDR3 length: 16 residues. CDR3 sequence (DNA): TGTGCCAGCAGCCCTGGGGAAGGAGCGGCTGGAAACACCATATATTTT. This translates into CASSPGEGAAGNTIYF.

The V gene is TRBV4-3, the J gene TRBJ1-2; 9 nucleotides agree with TRBD1. V dropped 4 bases and J dropped 6; count of bases not matched to a gene: 6. Germline V CDR1 and CDR2: LGHNA, YSLEER. The CDR3 sequence is 14 residues long. CDR3 sequence (DNA): TGCGCCAGCAGCCGGACAGGGGTAGGAGATGGCTACACCTTC. Translation gives CASSRTGVGDGYTF.

The chain links TRBV7-2 to TRBJ1-3, with 9 nucleotides matching TRBD1. Germline CDR1 is SGHTA and CDR2 is FQGNSA. The length of the CDR3 is 15 residues. With V trimmed by 5 bases and J by 11 bases, 13 bases remained unmatched. As DNA, the CDR3 is TGTGCCAGCAGCGCCGACAGGGGGAGCTGGATGCCCATATATTTT. This gives the protein CASSADRGSWMPIYF.

The gene calls are TRBV2 and TRBJ2-7; 10 positions agree with TRBD1. J lost 7 bases, V lost 9 bases, and 6 bases had no gene match. Germline-derived CDR1 and CDR2 are SNHLY and FYNNEI. This CDR3 is built from 12 residues. In nucleotides, the CDR3 is TGTGCCAGTGACAGGGGGCTGAAGGAGCAGTACTTC. It yields the protein CASDRGLKEQYF.

This clone occurred once. V and J are TRBV15 and TRBJ2-7; 7 nucleotides align to TRBD2. The V segment lost 1 base and the J segment 2 bases; nucleotides outside the gene matches: 8. CDR1 is LNHNV and CDR2 is YYDKDF in the germline V gene (reference sequence). The CDR3 totals 16 residues. CDR3 sequence: CATSRAKRGSPYEQYF. The CDR3 region has the DNA TGTGCCACCAGCAGAGCAAAGCGGGGCTCCCCCTACGAGCAGTACTTC.

This chain connects TRBV19 to TRBJ1-5; 7 bases align to TRBD1. CDR3 length equals 13 residues. V was clipped by 9 bases and J by 6 bases; unmatched bases: 8. Germline loops: CDR1 LNHDA, CDR2 SQIVND (reference sequence). The CDR3 DNA reads as TGTGCCAGCACAACAGGGGCAGCTCAGCCCCAGCATTTT. Translation gives CASTTGAAQPQHF.

V and J are TRBV7-2 and TRBJ2-5, with TRBD1 matching over 7 bases. The V gene's germline CDR1 is SGHTA and CDR2 FQGNSA. This CDR3 has 13 residues. Trimming removed 6 bases from V and 5 bases from J; junction bases left unmatched: 6. CDR3 sequence (DNA): TGTGCCAGCAGTACCTGGACAGGCGAGACCCAGTACTTC. This gives the protein CASSTWTGETQYF.

The chain is built from TRBV7-9 and TRBJ1-1; 7 nucleotides match TRBD1. The CDR3 has 13 residues. Germline loops: CDR1 SEHNR, CDR2 FQNEAQ (reference sequence). V lost 7 bases to trimming and J lost 1 base; unmatched junction nucleotides: 3. The CDR3 sequence is CASNRQGNTEAFF. DNA of the CDR3: TGTGCCAGCAACCGACAGGGGAACACTGAAGCTTTCTTT.

This clone appeared a few times. V gene TRBV6-1 combines with J gene TRBJ1-1; no clear D gene. Looked up from germline, CDR1 is MNHNS and CDR2 is SASEGT. Trimming removed 2 bases from V and 3 bases from J, with 7 bases in between. The CDR3 runs 13 residues. CDR3 nucleotides: TGTGCCAGCAGTGAATCCCCTTACACTGAAGCTTTCTTT. It specifies CASSESPYTEAFF.

The chain recombines TRBV2 with TRBJ2-7; 11 positions match TRBD1. Germline assignment: CDR1 SNHLY and CDR2 FYNNEI. The ends lost 9 bases at V and 2 bases at J; junction bases unmatched: 6. The CDR3 contains 14 residues. The CDR3 spells CASHPGQGAYEQYF. DNA of the CDR3: TGTGCCAGTCACCCGGGACAGGGGGCCTACGAGCAGTACTTC.

The J gene is TRBJ1-1, the V gene TRBV6-1; maybe TRBD1 (6 bases). This CDR3 region has 14 residues. The germline V and J ends were trimmed by 6 bases and 6 bases, with 17 bases remaining between them. Germline V gives CDR1 MNHNS, CDR2 SASEGT. The CDR3 loop is CASSLLVGAAEAFF. The CDR3 coding sequence is TGTGCCAGCAGCCTATTGGTGGGGGCAGCTGAAGCTTTCTTT.

The chain uses TRBV5-5 and TRBJ1-4; D might be TRBD1 (6 bases). This CDR3 region has 17 residues. V lost 4 bases, J lost 4 bases, and 20 bases lay in between. CDR1 is SGHKS and CDR2 is YYEKEE in the germline V gene (reference sequence). The CDR3 region is CASSQTGTLSFNEKLFF. As DNA, the CDR3 is TGTGCCAGCAGCCAAACAGGGACCCTCAGTTTTAATGAAAAACTGTTTTTT.

This chain connects TRBV18 to TRBJ2-7; D is unresolved. The CDR3 runs to 13 residues. V was cut by 3 bases and J by 5 bases, with 11 bases left in between. CDR1 is KGHSH, CDR2 LQKENI, per germline. CDR3 in amino acids: CASSPPMRDEQYF. The CDR3 region has the DNA TGTGCCAGCTCACCCCCCATGAGAGACGAGCAGTACTTC.

This chain links TRBV6-5 with TRBJ1-3; no clear D gene. The germline CDR1 and CDR2 sequences are MNHEY and SVGAGI. The CDR3 sequence is 14 residues long. Trimming shortened V by 6 bases and J by 1 base, and 10 bases separated the two germline ends. CDR3 amino acids: CASSPAGSGNTIYF. The CDR3 DNA reads TGTGCCAGCAGCCCAGCGGGTTCTGGAAACACCATATATTTT.

The V call is TRBV18, the J call TRBJ1-1; TRBD1 is a possible D gene (5 bases). The CDR3 is 14 amino acids. The germline V gene encodes CDR1 KGHSH and CDR2 LQKENI. Trimming took off 2 bases at V and 1 base at J, with 8 bases between the two ends. The CDR3 protein is CASSPGRANTEAFF. The CDR3 region has the DNA TGTGCCAGCTCACCAGGCAGGGCGAACACTGAAGCTTTCTTT.

The table lists this clone with a few counts. The J gene is TRBJ1-4, the V gene TRBV2, with D possibly being TRBD1 (5 bases). Germline CDR1 and CDR2: SNHLY and FYNNEI. Trimming removed 3 bases at V and 8 bases at J, with 13 bases between. The CDR3 loop spans 14 amino acids. CDR3 sequence reads: CASSDSGVREKLFF. The CDR3 DNA is TGTGCCAGCAGTGACTCGGGGGTGAGGGAAAAACTGTTTTTT.